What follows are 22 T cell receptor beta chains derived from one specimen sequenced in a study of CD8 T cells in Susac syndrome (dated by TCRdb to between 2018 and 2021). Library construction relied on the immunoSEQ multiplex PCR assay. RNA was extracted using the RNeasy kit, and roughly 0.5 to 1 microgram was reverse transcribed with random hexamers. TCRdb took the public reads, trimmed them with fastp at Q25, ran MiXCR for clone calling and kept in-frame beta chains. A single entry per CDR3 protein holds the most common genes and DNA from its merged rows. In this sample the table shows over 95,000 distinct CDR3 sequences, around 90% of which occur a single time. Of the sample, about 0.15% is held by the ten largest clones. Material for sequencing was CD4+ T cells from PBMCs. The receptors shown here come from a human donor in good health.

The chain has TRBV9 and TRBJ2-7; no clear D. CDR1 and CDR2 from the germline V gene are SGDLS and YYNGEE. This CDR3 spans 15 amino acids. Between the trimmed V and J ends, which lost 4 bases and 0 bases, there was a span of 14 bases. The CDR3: CASSPSGKVSYEQYF. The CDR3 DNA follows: TGTGCCAGCAGCCCCTCGGGTAAGGTCTCCTACGAGCAGTACTTC.

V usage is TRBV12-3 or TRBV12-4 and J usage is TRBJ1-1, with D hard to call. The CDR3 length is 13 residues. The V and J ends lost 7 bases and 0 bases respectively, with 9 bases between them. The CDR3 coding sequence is TGTGCCAGCACCAAGGCAGTGAACACTGAAGCTTTCTTT. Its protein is CASTKAVNTEAFF.

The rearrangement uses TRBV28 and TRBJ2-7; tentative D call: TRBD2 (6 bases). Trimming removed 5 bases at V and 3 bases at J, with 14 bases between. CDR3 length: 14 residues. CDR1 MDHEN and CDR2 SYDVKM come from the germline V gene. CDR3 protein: CASSLSSVNYEQYF. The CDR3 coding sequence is TGTGCCAGCAGTCTGTCTAGCGTTAACTACGAGCAGTACTTC.

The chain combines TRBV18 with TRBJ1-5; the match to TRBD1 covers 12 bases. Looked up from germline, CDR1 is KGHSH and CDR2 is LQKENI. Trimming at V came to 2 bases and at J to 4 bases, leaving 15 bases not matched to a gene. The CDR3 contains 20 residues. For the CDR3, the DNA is TGTGCCAGCTCACCAACGGAAGAGCGGGACAGGGGGCTTCTGAATCAGCCCCAGCATTTT. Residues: CASSPTEERDRGLLNQPQHF.

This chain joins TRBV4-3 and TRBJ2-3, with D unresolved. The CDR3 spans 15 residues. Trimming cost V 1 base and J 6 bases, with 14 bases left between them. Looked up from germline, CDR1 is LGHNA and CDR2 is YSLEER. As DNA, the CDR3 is TGCGCCAGCAGCCAAGTACGCTCCGCCCGGGATACGCAGTATTTT. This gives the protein CASSQVRSARDTQYF.

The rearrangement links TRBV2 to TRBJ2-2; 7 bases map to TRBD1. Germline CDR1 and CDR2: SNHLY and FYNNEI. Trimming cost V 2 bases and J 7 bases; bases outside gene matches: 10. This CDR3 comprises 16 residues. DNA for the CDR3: TGTGCCAGCAGTGAAAGGGGACAGACTCCTGGCGGGGAGCTGTTTTTT. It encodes CASSERGQTPGGELFF.

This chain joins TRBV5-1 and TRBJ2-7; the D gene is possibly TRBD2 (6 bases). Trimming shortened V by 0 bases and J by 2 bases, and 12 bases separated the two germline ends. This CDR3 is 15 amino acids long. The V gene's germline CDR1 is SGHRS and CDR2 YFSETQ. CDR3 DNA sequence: TGCGCCAGCAGCTTGGAGGAGGGGCCAGCCTACGAGCAGTACTTC. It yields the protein CASSLEEGPAYEQYF.

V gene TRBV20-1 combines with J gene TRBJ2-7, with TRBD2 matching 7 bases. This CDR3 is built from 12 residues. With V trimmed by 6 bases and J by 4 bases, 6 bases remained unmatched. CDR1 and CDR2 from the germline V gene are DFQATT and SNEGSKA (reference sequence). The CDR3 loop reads CSAAAGVYEQYF. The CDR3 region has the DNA TGCAGTGCCGCCGCGGGGGTTTACGAGCAGTACTTC.

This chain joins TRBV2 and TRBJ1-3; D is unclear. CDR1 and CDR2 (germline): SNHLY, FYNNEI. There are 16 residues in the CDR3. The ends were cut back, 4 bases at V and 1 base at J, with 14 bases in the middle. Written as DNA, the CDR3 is TGTGCCAGCAGTGCGGGTCGAATCGAGTCTGGAAACACCATATATTTT. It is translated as CASSAGRIESGNTIYF.

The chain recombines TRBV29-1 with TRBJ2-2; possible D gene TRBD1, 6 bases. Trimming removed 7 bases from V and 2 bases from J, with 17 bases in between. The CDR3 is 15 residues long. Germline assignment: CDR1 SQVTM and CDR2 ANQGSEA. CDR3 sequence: CSAGNSGQNTGELFF. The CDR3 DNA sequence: TGCAGCGCTGGAAACTCGGGACAAAACACCGGGGAGCTGTTTTTT.

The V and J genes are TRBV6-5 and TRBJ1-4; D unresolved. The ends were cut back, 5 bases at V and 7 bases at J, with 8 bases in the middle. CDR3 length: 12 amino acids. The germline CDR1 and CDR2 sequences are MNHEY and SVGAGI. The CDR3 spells CASSKIGEKLFF. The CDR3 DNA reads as TGTGCCAGCAGTAAGATCGGTGAAAAACTGTTTTTT.

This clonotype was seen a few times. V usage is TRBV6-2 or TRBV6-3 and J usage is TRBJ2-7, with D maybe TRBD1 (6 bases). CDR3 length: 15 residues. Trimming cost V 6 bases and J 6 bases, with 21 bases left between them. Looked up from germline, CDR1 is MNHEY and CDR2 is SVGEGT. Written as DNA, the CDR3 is TGTGCCAGCAGCGAGACAGGACTCCCAAGGGCCGAGCAGTACTTC. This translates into CASSETGLPRAEQYF.

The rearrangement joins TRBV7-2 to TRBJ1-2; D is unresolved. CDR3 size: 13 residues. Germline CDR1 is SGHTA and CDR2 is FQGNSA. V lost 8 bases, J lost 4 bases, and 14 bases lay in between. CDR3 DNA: TGTGCCAGCCGGGATGGCGGGTCCTATGGCTACACCTTC. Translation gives CASRDGGSYGYTF.

In DNA form, the CDR3 reads TGCGCCAGCAGCTTGGGTGGGGGCGACTACACTGAAGCTTTCTTT. Protein: CASSLGGGDYTEAFF. This sequence joins TRBV5-1 and TRBJ1-1, with D possibly being TRBD1 (6 bases). Trimming pared 0 bases from V and 3 bases from J, leaving 12 bases between. From germline, CDR1 is SGHRS and CDR2 YFSETQ. The CDR3 loop spans 15 amino acids.

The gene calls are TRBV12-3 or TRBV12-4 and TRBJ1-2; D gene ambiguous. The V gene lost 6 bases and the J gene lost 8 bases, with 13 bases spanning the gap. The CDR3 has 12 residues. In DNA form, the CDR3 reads TGTGCCAGCAGCCCGGGCCTAAGGGGCTACACCTTC. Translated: CASSPGLRGYTF.

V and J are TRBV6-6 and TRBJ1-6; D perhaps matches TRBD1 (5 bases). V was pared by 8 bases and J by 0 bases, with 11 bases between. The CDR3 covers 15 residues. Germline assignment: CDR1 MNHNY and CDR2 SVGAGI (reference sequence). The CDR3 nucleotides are TGTGCCAGCGTGGAGGGGCTCTCCTATAATTCACCCCTCCACTTT. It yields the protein CASVEGLSYNSPLHF.

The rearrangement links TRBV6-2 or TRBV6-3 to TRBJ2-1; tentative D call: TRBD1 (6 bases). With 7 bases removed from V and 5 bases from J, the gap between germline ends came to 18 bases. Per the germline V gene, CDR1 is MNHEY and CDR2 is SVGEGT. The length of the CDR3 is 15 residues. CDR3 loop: CASNDGPTGDNEQFF. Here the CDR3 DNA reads TGTGCCAGCAACGATGGGCCGACAGGCGACAATGAGCAGTTCTTC.

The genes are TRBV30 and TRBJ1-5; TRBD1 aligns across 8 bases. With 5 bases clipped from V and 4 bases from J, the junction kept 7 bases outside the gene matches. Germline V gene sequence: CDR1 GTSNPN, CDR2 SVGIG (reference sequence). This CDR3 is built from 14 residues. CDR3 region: CAWETGALNQPQHF. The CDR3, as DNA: TGTGCCTGGGAGACAGGGGCGTTAAATCAGCCCCAGCATTTT.

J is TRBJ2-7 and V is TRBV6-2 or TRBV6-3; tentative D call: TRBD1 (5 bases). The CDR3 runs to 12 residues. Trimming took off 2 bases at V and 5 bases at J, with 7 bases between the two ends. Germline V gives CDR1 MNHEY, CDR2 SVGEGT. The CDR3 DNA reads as TGTGCCAGCAGTTACAGCAGGGACGAGCAGTACTTC. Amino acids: CASSYSRDEQYF.

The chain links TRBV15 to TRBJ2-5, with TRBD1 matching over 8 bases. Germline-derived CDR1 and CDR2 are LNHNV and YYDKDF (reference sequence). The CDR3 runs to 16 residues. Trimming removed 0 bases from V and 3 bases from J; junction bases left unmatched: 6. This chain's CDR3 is CATSRDQMDREETQYF. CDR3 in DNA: TGTGCCACCAGCAGAGATCAAATGGACAGGGAAGAGACCCAGTACTTC. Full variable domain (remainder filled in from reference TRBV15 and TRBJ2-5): DAMVIQNPRYQVTQFGKPVTLSCSQTLNHNVMYWYQQKSSQAPKLLFHYYDKDFNNEADTPDNFQSRRPNTSFCFLDIRSPGLGDTAMYLCATSRDQMDREETQYFGPGTRLLVL.

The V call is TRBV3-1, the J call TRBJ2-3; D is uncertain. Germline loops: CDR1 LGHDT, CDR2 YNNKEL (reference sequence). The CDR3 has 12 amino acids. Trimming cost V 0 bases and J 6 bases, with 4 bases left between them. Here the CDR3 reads CASSQETDTQYF. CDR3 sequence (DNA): TGTGCCAGCAGCCAAGAGACGGATACGCAGTATTTT.

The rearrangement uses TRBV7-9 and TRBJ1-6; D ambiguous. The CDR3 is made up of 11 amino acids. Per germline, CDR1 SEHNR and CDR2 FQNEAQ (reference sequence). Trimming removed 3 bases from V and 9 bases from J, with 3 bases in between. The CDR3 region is CASSFSSPLHF. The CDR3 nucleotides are TGTGCCAGCAGCTTTTCTTCACCCCTCCACTTT.